This T cell receptor beta chain was documented in a study of cytomegalovirus exposure and HLA in healthy donors. Primers: 60 Vbeta forward and 13 Jbeta reverse. TCRdb keeps only in-frame clones here, not all; method: immunoSEQ multiplex PCR. The sample shows about 82,000 clones, approximately 64% of them seen only once. Healthy people donating bone marrow made up the donors. Nominally healthy donors were sampled, though unrecorded immune exposures were likely. Turning to this clone: Its antigen remains unidentified.

The CDR3 length is 14 residues. J was trimmed by 7 bases and V by 6 bases; bases with no gene match: 11. Germline V lookup: CDR1 MDHEN, CDR2 SYDVKM. Whole-study results and caveats: The analysis excluded some indistinguishable V segments, including TRBV6-2 and TRBV6-3. The classifier, whose performance was assessed in both the original and validation cohorts, reportedly diagnosed cytomegalovirus status with high specificity and sensitivity.

The chain employs TRBV28 and TRBJ2-5, with 7 nucleotides matching TRBD1. Sequenced material: PBMCs. The clonotype comes from a woman between 50 and 59 years old in good health and CMV-seropositive. The CDR3 loop is CASSEGQTPTTQYF. The CDR3, as DNA: TGTGCCAGCAGCGAGGGACAGACGCCAACGACCCAGTACTTC.